One sample yielded the 7 T cell receptor beta chains listed below, sequenced in a study of long-term antiretroviral therapy in people with HIV. The libraries were made with immunoSEQ v3.0 at survey level. Profiling relied on immunoSEQ multiplex PCR, and the TCRdb table lists in-frame clones only, not all of them. The data contain about 20,000 clones, around 93% of them seen just once; the ten biggest clones take up 7.3%. The source material was unsorted PBMCs, sampled 4.4 years after starting antiretroviral therapy. The receptors were sampled from a woman in her forties or fifties with HIV.

The CDR3 DNA sequence: TGTGCTAGTGGTTTGGTAGTAACGGGGGGGACGCAGTATTTT. It yields the protein CASGLVVTGGTQYF. The gene calls are TRBV12-5 and TRBJ2-3; TRBD2 matches 8 bases. V lost 0 bases to trimming and J lost 9 bases; unmatched junction nucleotides: 5. The CDR3 runs to 14 residues. Germline lookup yields CDR1 LGHNT and CDR2 FRNRAP.

V is TRBV30 and J is TRBJ2-3, with D hard to call. The length of the CDR3 is 11 residues. The germline gives CDR1 GTSNPN, CDR2 SVGIG (reference sequence). With 2 bases removed from V and 5 bases from J, the gap between germline ends came to 5 bases. In DNA, the CDR3 is TGTGCCTGGAGTTCTGAAGATACGCAGTATTTT. Its protein product is CAWSSEDTQYF.

The V and J genes are TRBV27 and TRBJ1-5, with 7 bases fitting TRBD1. With 2 bases clipped from V and 9 bases from J, the junction kept 10 bases outside the gene matches. CDR1 and CDR2 from the germline V gene are MNHEY and SMNVEV (reference sequence). The CDR3 loop spans 15 amino acids. The CDR3 DNA reads as TGTGCCAGCAGTTTAGGCCCAGGGGGACATGTGCCCCAGCATTTT. Protein sequence: CASSLGPGGHVPQHF.

The genes are TRBV29-1 and TRBJ2-3; D is uncertain. CDR3 size: 10 residues. V was cut by 0 bases and J by 13 bases, with 8 bases left in between. CDR1 and CDR2 from the germline V gene are SQVTM and ANQGSEA. This CDR3 is CSVEDLEEYF. In DNA, the CDR3 is TGCAGCGTTGAAGATCTAGAGGAGTATTTT.

This clone was seen a handful of times. The genes are TRBV25-1 and TRBJ1-1, with 7 positions matching TRBD1. The germline V gene encodes CDR1 MGHDK and CDR2 SYGVNS. Germline trimming cut 5 bases from V and 3 bases from J; bases unmatched to any gene: 6. The length of the CDR3 is 14 residues. The CDR3 reads CASSSGQADTEAFF. The CDR3 DNA sequence: TGTGCCAGCAGTTCCGGACAGGCGGACACTGAAGCTTTCTTT.

The V and J genes are TRBV18 and TRBJ2-5, with 10 bases aligning to TRBD1. V gave up 4 bases and J gave up 2 bases; unmatched junction bases: 1. This CDR3 has 14 residues. CDR1 is KGHSH and CDR2 is LQKENI in the germline V gene. This CDR3 reads CASSQDRGQETQYF. The CDR3 region has the DNA TGTGCCAGCTCACAGGACAGGGGGCAAGAGACCCAGTACTTC.

The V gene is TRBV5-6, the J gene TRBJ2-5; no clear D gene. Trimming removed 0 bases at V and 5 bases at J, with 8 bases between. CDR1 is SGHDT, CDR2 YYEEEE, per germline. The CDR3 length is 13 residues. CDR3 region: CASSLGLKETQYF. For the CDR3, the DNA is TGTGCCAGCAGCTTGGGCCTAAAGGAGACCCAGTACTTC.